This TCR beta chain was recorded in a study of identical twins (dated by TCRdb to 2016 to 2018). Describing the broader study: To test whether fetal clonotypes persist, the study used deep sequencing on TCR alpha and beta repertoires from monozygotic twins, unrelated adults of various ages, and cord blood. To rule out contamination, the twin experiments were replicated at different times with different library preparation protocols. The paper as a whole reports these results and caveats: Because the same donors could not be followed over many years, the conclusions depended on cross-sectional statistical analysis. Recombination models systematically underestimated out-of-frame TCR alpha sharing in monozygotic twins but agreed with sharing between unrelated individuals. Fewer insertions were carried by abundant cord blood beta clonotypes, a similar but weaker trend appeared in young adult naive repertoires, and no such trend appeared in memory repertoires. Invariant T cells such as MAIT and iNKT could partly confound zero-insertion analyses, though diverse VJ usage argued against this for most clonotypes. Compared with coincidental sharing between unrelated individuals, an excess of low generation-probability sequences was observed among out-of-frame TCR alpha sequences shared between twins. Excess twin sharing in beta out-of-frame sequences was weaker because fewer shared sequences lowered the signal-to-noise ratio.

V gives up 3 bases and J gives up 6 bases, and the segment between their germline ends measures 15 bases. Including the terminal cysteine and phenylalanine, the CDR3 comprises 14 residues. The sequence is cut down to CDR3 DNA, 42 bases in frame from base 1. All donors were healthy Caucasians. Three pairs of female monozygotic twins, all aged about 18 to 29 years, made up the twin cohort. Positive isolation kits from Invitrogen were used to isolate the CD4+ and CD8+ T cell populations. The protocol used for the library was 5' RACE. This sample was sequenced with an Illumina HiSeq 2000. Template switching added a universal primer binding site, and the final cDNA carried a unique molecular identifier that allowed TCR cDNA molecules to be counted accurately. First-strand cDNA for TCR alpha and beta chains was synthesized from specific primers in the conserved constant-segment region. To control for contamination, every cDNA library carried two barcodes: a SMART-Mk sample barcode plus Illumina barcodes. TruSeq adapter sequences and Illumina sample barcodes were added in two successive PCR steps. The TCR alpha and beta cDNA libraries were sequenced on the Illumina HiSeq platform using custom primers. From the authors' description of their analysis: Unique molecular identifiers were extracted from raw reads with MiGEC, and CDR3 positions were determined with MiXCR. For each individual, recombination models were inferred using an EM algorithm with the repgenHMM and IGoR tools. Shared clonotypes were analyzed with the tcR package in R, and sharing was normalized by the product of cloneset sizes. To study raw recombination free of thymic and clonal selection effects, out-of-frame nonproductive sequences were analyzed. TCRdb applied fastp at Q25 and MiXCR to the public reads, then kept only in-frame beta chains. Here each entry gathers all rows of one CDR3 protein and keeps the most common genes and DNA. TCRdb's processing, not the study's, gives the V and J calls here. Within this sample are 470,000 or so distinct CDR3 sequences, with 24% of them counted one time only. Jointly, the top ten make up about 2.7% of the sample.

Comments on this clonotype: No cognate antigen has been identified for it. Nothing much larger sits one base from this clone, and base qualities are not available.

These data were also reused for a study on T cells expressing NK-cell markers. The second study's authors report: In sorted CD3+CD56+NKG2C+, CD3+CD56+NKG2C- and CD3+CD56-NKG2C+ T-cell subsets from several donors, TCR beta-chain repertoires were profiled. Among the eight sequenced donors, seven were HCMV-seropositive and one was HCMV-seronegative. To restrict sorting to alphabetaTCR-expressing T cells, an anti-gammadeltaTCR antibody was added in several experiments. For about 6 donors, the dominant CD3+CD56+NKG2C+ clonotypes were among the top 10 CD8+ clonotypes and accounted for roughly 1.0-8% of CD8+ T cells. Those dominant clonotypes were again the most abundant among CD3+CD56-NKG2C+ cells in four donors, at about 25-65%. Whether the expanded NKG2C-expressing T cell clones were specific for HCMV antigens remained unclear. The study sequenced eight donors, all healthy volunteers chosen at random: three men and five women. To determine HCMV serostatus, a commercial ELISA kit was used to detect HCMV-specific IgG in serum. MIGEC handled demultiplexing of the reads and grouping by UMI, while MiTCR was used to assemble and quantify clonotypes. To remove erroneous sequences, TCR cDNA sequences were retained only when supported by two or more reads. The tcR package was used for downstream repertoire analysis, with clonotypes matched between fractions based on CDR3 nucleotide sequence plus V segment. VDJmatch was used to annotate antigen specificity against VDJdb, with one amino acid substitution allowed in CDR3.

Sequenced input: CD4+ T cells sorted from blood. The TCR comes from a woman under 30 in good health. The sequence links TRBV12-3 or TRBV12-4 to TRBJ2-7; tentative D gene TRBD1, with 5 bases matching. The bases read TGTGCCAGCAGTTTTGGCAGGGTGGGGCGCGAGCAGTACTTC. This encodes CASSFGRVGREQYF.